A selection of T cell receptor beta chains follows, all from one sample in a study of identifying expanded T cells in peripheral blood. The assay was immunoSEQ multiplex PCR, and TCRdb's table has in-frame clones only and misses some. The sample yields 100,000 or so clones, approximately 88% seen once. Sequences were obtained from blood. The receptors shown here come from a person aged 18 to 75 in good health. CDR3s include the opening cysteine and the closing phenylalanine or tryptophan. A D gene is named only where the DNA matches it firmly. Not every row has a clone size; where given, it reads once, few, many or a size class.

DNA: TGTGCCAGCAGCTTAGTGTCGGGGGCTATCCCTGGAAACACCATATATTTT
CDR3: CASSLVSGAIPGNTIYF
size: once
D: NA
J: TRBJ1-3
V: TRBV11-2

DNA: TGTGCCAGCTCTCCCCGGTGGACAGGGAAAGGAGACACTGAAGCTTTCTTT
CDR3: CASSPRWTGKGDTEAFF
size: NA
D: TRBD1
J: TRBJ1-1
V: TRBV18

DNA: TGTGCCAGCAGTGCCTATGGGCAGGGGCTTATCGAAGCTTTCTTT
CDR3: CASSAYGQGLIEAFF
size: once
D: NA
J: TRBJ1-1
V: TRBV6-1

DNA: TGTGCCAGCAGTGATGGCGGGGGGGCCTACAATGAGCAGTTCTTC
CDR3: CASSDGGGAYNEQFF
size: NA
D: TRBD2
J: TRBJ2-1
V: TRBV2

DNA: TGTGCCAGCAGCTTAATCGTCAGTCAAGGTTACGAGCAGTACTTC
CDR3: CASSLIVSQGYEQYF
size: NA
D: NA
J: TRBJ2-7
V: TRBV7-2

DNA: TGTGCCAGTAGGAGGTCCGGGACTTTCGATGAAAAACTGTTTTTT
CDR3: CASRRSGTFDEKLFF
size: NA
D: NA
J: TRBJ1-4
V: TRBV19

DNA: TGTGCCAGCAGCCCAATGGTGGGGGTTCGGTCCTACGAGCAGTACTTC
CDR3: CASSPMVGVRSYEQYF
size: NA
D: NA
J: TRBJ2-7
V: TRBV7-6

DNA: TGTGCCAGCAGTTTATGGGACCCCCTGCGAGTGTTCTTT
CDR3: CASSLWDPLRVFF
size: few
D: NA
J: TRBJ1-1
V: TRBV27

DNA: TGTGCCAGCAGTCACTCAGGGACAGGGCTCGACGAGCAGTACTTC
CDR3: CASSHSGTGLDEQYF
size: NA
D: TRBD1
J: TRBJ2-7
V: TRBV6-5

DNA: TGTGCCAGCAGCTTATTTCTGGGGCGCTCCTACGAGCAGTACTTC
CDR3: CASSLFLGRSYEQYF
size: NA
D: NA
J: TRBJ2-7
V: TRBV7-2